Below are 18 T cell receptor beta chains sequenced from a single sample in a study of CXCR3-negative and CXCR3-positive naive CD8 T cells. cDNA libraries for TRB were generated by 5' RACE incorporating UMI labels. TCRdb re-analyzed the 5' RACE reads; it lists each CDR3 protein once, without DNA. The record lists approximately 60,000 distinct CDR3 sequences, of which the ten most abundant hold around 22%. Sequenced: memory CD8+ T cells from blood. These receptors were taken from a human donor in good health. Some clones in this sample may be carry-over from other donors' samples.

The rearrangement links TRBV29-1 to TRBJ1-2. The CDR3 has 13 residues. In germline, CDR1 is SQVTM, CDR2 ANQGSEA. The CDR3 sequence: CSVERDTDYGYTF.

This chain joins TRBV15 and TRBJ2-3; checking the TCRdb D call of TRBD1 is not possible without DNA. The CDR3 has 15 residues. Germline-derived CDR1 and CDR2 are LNHNV and YYDKDF (reference sequence). This chain's CDR3 is CATNRDRQSTDTQYF. The complete variable domain, with remaining parts taken from reference TRBV15 and TRBJ2-3, reads DAMVIQNPRYQVTQFGKPVTLSCSQTLNHNVMYWYQQKSSQAPKLLFHYYDKDFNNEADTPDNFQSRRPNTSFCFLDIRSPGLGDTAMYLCATNRDRQSTDTQYFGPGTRLTVL.

The chain combines TRBV20-1 with TRBJ1-5. This CDR3 spans 14 amino acids. Germline V lookup: CDR1 DFQATT, CDR2 SNEGSKA (reference sequence). CDR3 residues: CSARDGGEIQPQHF.

This chain joins TRBV20-1 and TRBJ1-2; the D call of TRBD1 rests on TCRdb alone, since no DNA is present to check it. Germline V lookup: CDR1 DFQATT, CDR2 SNEGSKA (reference sequence). The CDR3 sequence is 16 residues long. This CDR3 reads CSARDFWTVEGYGYTF.

The chain recombines TRBV4-3 with TRBJ2-7; the D call from TCRdb, TRBD1, cannot be confirmed without DNA. Germline assignment: CDR1 LGHNA and CDR2 YSLEER. The CDR3 sequence is 14 residues long. CDR3 sequence reads: CASSQNPGAYEQYF.

This chain links TRBV6-1 with TRBJ2-2; TCRdb indicates TRBD1, and absent DNA this call remains unverified. CDR3 length equals 15 residues. CDR1 is MNHNS and CDR2 is SASEGT in the germline V gene. The CDR3: CASSENQGTTGELFF.

The chain employs TRBV3-1 and TRBJ2-7; TCRdb's assignment of TRBD2 cannot be checked, as there is no DNA. The CDR3 is 17 amino acids. Germline V gives CDR1 LGHDT, CDR2 YNNKEL (reference sequence). This CDR3 is CASSPTSGGAEDYEQYF.

The chain is built from TRBV19 and TRBJ1-3; TCRdb reports TRBD1, a call that lacks DNA to check it against. This CDR3 region has 17 residues. The germline V gene has CDR1 LNHDA and CDR2 SQIVND (reference sequence). The CDR3 loop reads CASTPRGVENSGNTIYF.

The CDR3 protein is CSAGTWVSNYGYTF. The chain combines TRBV20-1 with TRBJ1-2; the TRBD1 assignment by TCRdb is unverifiable without DNA. The CDR3 is 14 amino acids. The V gene's germline CDR1 is DFQATT and CDR2 SNEGSKA (reference sequence).

This rearrangement joins TRBV28 to TRBJ1-5; without DNA, the TCRdb call of TRBD1 cannot be checked. The CDR3 is made up of 22 amino acids. CDR1 and CDR2 from the germline V gene are MDHEN and SYDVKM. The CDR3 spells CASSTPTGVPYVSLYSNQPQHF.

The genes are TRBV20-1 and TRBJ2-1; there is no DNA to check the TCRdb D call of TRBD2. The CDR3 sequence is 13 residues long. Germline V gene sequence: CDR1 DFQATT, CDR2 SNEGSKA (reference sequence). CDR3 sequence: CSARGTSDNEQFF.

The chain joins TRBV5-1 to TRBJ2-7; TCRdb proposes TRBD1, but this gene call is untestable without DNA. The CDR3 consists of 14 residues. CDR1 is SGHRS and CDR2 is YFSETQ in the germline V gene. CDR3: CASSETGGGYEQYF.

V usage is TRBV6-2 or TRBV6-3 and J usage is TRBJ1-1. There are 17 residues in the CDR3. CDR1 and CDR2 (germline): MNHEY, SVGEGT. The CDR3 protein is CASLTQVDLKTDTEAFF.

This chain joins TRBV20-1 and TRBJ2-4. CDR1 and CDR2 (germline): DFQATT, SNEGSKA (reference sequence). The CDR3 totals 14 residues. This CDR3 reads CSARDPLAVNIQYF.

This sequence joins TRBV6-2 or TRBV6-3 and TRBJ2-1; checking the TCRdb D call of TRBD2 is not possible without DNA. This CDR3 spans 18 amino acids. Germline loops: CDR1 MNHEY, CDR2 SVGEGT. CDR3 sequence: CASSYSSPLAAKSNEQFF.

This rearrangement joins TRBV4-3 to TRBJ1-1. The CDR3 is made up of 14 amino acids. Germline V gene lookup returns CDR1 LGHNA and CDR2 YSLEER. The CDR3 is CASSQDKENTEAFF.

V and J are TRBV29-1 and TRBJ1-1. The CDR3 is 12 amino acids. Looked up from germline, CDR1 is SQVTM and CDR2 is ANQGSEA. The chain's CDR3 is CSVLMLNTEAFF.

The V gene is TRBV20-1, the J gene TRBJ2-7; the TRBD1 assignment by TCRdb is unverifiable without DNA. Germline CDR1 is DFQATT and CDR2 is SNEGSKA (reference sequence). CDR3 length equals 14 residues. The CDR3: CSADHRDRDYEQYF.